The 24 T cell receptor beta chains below all came from one sample that was sequenced in a study of control samples from healthy donors and cancer patients (dated by TCRdb to 2020 to 2022). The library was made by the immunoSEQ multiplex PCR assay. Imported from immuneACCESS, the table was reduced by TCRdb to in-frame sequences with V and J called. These copies leave out some clones; in studies compared against another copy, an unresolved V gene accounts for under half, and the cause of the remainder is not known. The table for this sample lists about 140,000 clones; roughly nine tenths of them were counted only once. Of the sample, roughly 5% is held by the ten largest clones. Sequenced input: blood. All receptors come from a man aged 25 to 45 in good health.

This clone was seen only a few times. This rearrangement joins TRBV4-2 to TRBJ2-3, with no clear D. Germline CDR1 is LGHNA and CDR2 is YNFKEQ. The CDR3 loop spans 13 amino acids. Trimming left V 1 base short and J 6 bases short, with 8 bases between. CDR3: CASSQGAVDTQYF. For the CDR3, the DNA is TGTGCCAGCAGCCAAGGCGCCGTGGATACGCAGTATTTT.

The chain combines TRBV7-3 with TRBJ2-7; 10 bases are a match to TRBD1. CDR3 length equals 15 residues. V gave up 4 bases and J gave up 3 bases; unmatched junction bases: 6. CDR1 is SGHTA and CDR2 is FQGTGA in the germline V gene. Written as DNA, the CDR3 is TGTGCCAGCAGCTCCCCAGACAGGGGGCACTACGAGCAGTACTTC. Amino acid sequence: CASSSPDRGHYEQYF.

This clone was counted a single time. The CDR3 nucleotides read TGTGCCAGCAGCTTTTTGGCGGGGGCCATGGTTGGGGAGCAGTTCTTC. Translation gives CASSFLAGAMVGEQFF. J is TRBJ2-1 and V is TRBV11-2, with a weak D call TRBD2 (7 bases). Trimming removed 3 bases from V and 10 bases from J, with 22 bases in between. Germline assignment: CDR1 SGHAT and CDR2 FQNNGV. This CDR3 is built from 16 residues.

Ten or more counts support this clone. The CDR3, as DNA: TGTGCCACCAGTGACCCGGGACAGGGCACGACCGGGGAGCTGTTTTTT. Translating it yields CATSDPGQGTTGELFF. The V call is TRBV24-1, the J call TRBJ2-2; TRBD1 aligns across 9 bases. J was trimmed by 5 bases and V by 4 bases; bases with no gene match: 7. CDR3 length: 16 residues. The germline gives CDR1 KGHDR, CDR2 SFDVKD.

The chain joins TRBV7-3 to TRBJ1-2; 10 nucleotides agree with TRBD1. CDR1 and CDR2 (germline): SGHTA, FQGTGA. Trimming cost V 3 bases and J 8 bases; bases outside gene matches: 3. There are 13 residues in the CDR3. The CDR3 sequence is CASSFGTGEGYTF. In DNA, the CDR3 is TGTGCCAGCAGCTTCGGGACAGGGGAAGGCTACACCTTC.

The rearrangement links TRBV10-2 to TRBJ2-3; TRBD2 matches 12 bases. The J segment lost 3 bases and the V segment lost 8 bases, leaving 0 bases of the junction unmatched. Germline lookup yields CDR1 WSHSY and CDR2 SAAADI. This CDR3 has 13 residues. This CDR3 reads CASLAGGTDTQYF. The CDR3 DNA reads as TGCGCCAGCCTAGCGGGGGGGACAGATACGCAGTATTTT.

CDR3 protein: CASSDRTSGRAKQFF. CDR3 nucleotide sequence: TGTGCCAGCAGTGACAGGACTAGCGGGAGGGCGAAGCAGTTCTTC. This chain joins TRBV6-4 and TRBJ2-1, with 15 bases identical to TRBD2. J gave up 11 bases and V 2 bases, and 4 bases lay outside the gene matches. Looked up from germline, CDR1 is MRHNA and CDR2 is SNTAGT. The CDR3 covers 15 residues.

This clone was picked up one time. The chain links TRBV4-3 to TRBJ2-7; perhaps TRBD1 as D (6 bases). CDR1 and CDR2 from the germline V gene are LGHNA and YSLEER. Trimming left V 3 bases short and J 3 bases short, with 12 bases between. The CDR3 spans 14 residues. CDR3 sequence: CASSHGRGNYEQYF. CDR3 nucleotide sequence: TGCGCCAGCAGCCACGGCAGGGGAAACTACGAGCAGTACTTC.

This clone was observed once. The rearrangement uses TRBV6-6 and TRBJ2-4; the D is unclear. Trimming pared 0 bases from V and 11 bases from J, leaving 8 bases between. Germline CDR1 MNHNY, CDR2 SVGAGI (reference sequence). The CDR3 contains 12 residues. CDR3 loop: CASSYSMAVQYF. CDR3 coding DNA: TGTGCCAGCAGTTACTCGATGGCGGTTCAGTACTTC.

This clone was seen a single time. The chain has TRBV5-4 and TRBJ1-4; D gene ambiguous. The length of the CDR3 is 15 residues. V was cut by 4 bases and J by 0 bases, with 10 bases left in between. Per the germline V gene, CDR1 is SGHNT and CDR2 is YYREEE (reference sequence). The CDR3 bases are TGTGCCAGCAGCCCCGACGCTGCAACTAATGAAAAACTGTTTTTT. This gives the protein CASSPDAATNEKLFF.

The chain couples TRBV11-2 to TRBJ2-5, with TRBD1 matching over 7 bases. The CDR3 has 15 residues. Trimming cost V 2 bases and J 2 bases; bases outside gene matches: 5. Germline CDR1 is SGHAT and CDR2 is FQNNGV. CDR3 bases: TGTGCCAGCAGCTTATCGTCGGGACAGCAAGAGACCCAGTACTTC. Translated: CASSLSSGQQETQYF.

This clone was detected a few times. The chain carries TRBV9 and TRBJ1-2; possible D gene TRBD1, 6 bases. V was pared by 0 bases and J by 7 bases, with 13 bases between. Germline assignment: CDR1 SGDLS and CDR2 YYNGEE. The CDR3 is 14 amino acids. CDR3 DNA sequence: TGTGCCAGCAGCGTAGGGGCAGGGGATGGTGGCTACACCTTC. This translates into CASSVGAGDGGYTF.

The J gene is TRBJ2-7, the V gene TRBV25-1; 10 nucleotides agree with TRBD2. Germline-derived CDR1 and CDR2 are MGHDK and SYGVNS. The J segment lost 3 bases and the V segment lost 6 bases, leaving 8 bases of the junction unmatched. The CDR3 is 15 residues long. CDR3 amino acids: CASRRTSGNHYEQYF. The CDR3 DNA reads TGTGCCAGCAGACGAACTAGCGGGAACCACTACGAGCAGTACTTC.

This clone was seen once. The genes are TRBV6-5 and TRBJ1-5; the D gene is possibly TRBD1 (6 bases). The length of the CDR3 is 15 residues. Trimming removed 7 bases from V and 2 bases from J, with 15 bases in between. Germline CDR1 and CDR2: MNHEY and SVGAGI. The CDR3 sequence is CASKKMGAGNQPQHF. Here the CDR3 DNA reads TGTGCCAGCAAAAAAATGGGGGCGGGCAATCAGCCCCAGCATTTT.

The chain combines TRBV4-3 with TRBJ2-5; the D gene is possibly TRBD2 (6 bases). V dropped 3 bases and J dropped 0 bases, with 11 bases sitting between them. Germline V gives CDR1 LGHNA, CDR2 YSLEER. The CDR3 loop spans 15 amino acids. The CDR3 DNA is TGCGCCAGCAGCCAGAACCGGGACTACCAAGAGACCCAGTACTTC. Protein product: CASSQNRDYQETQYF.

The rearrangement links TRBV7-2 to TRBJ2-1, with D unresolved. V lost 3 bases and J 5 bases, leaving 8 bases between the germline ends. From germline, CDR1 is SGHTA and CDR2 FQGNSA. The CDR3 contains 13 residues. CDR3 loop: CASSLNEHNEQFF. The CDR3 DNA is TGTGCCAGCAGCTTGAACGAACACAATGAGCAGTTCTTC.

The rearrangement uses TRBV3-1 (or the pseudogene TRBV3-2) and TRBJ2-1; 10 bases map to TRBD2. This CDR3 is built from 15 residues. Germline V gene lookup returns CDR1 LGHDT and CDR2 YNNKEL (reference sequence). J gave up 9 bases and V 4 bases, and 9 bases lay outside the gene matches. Here the CDR3 reads CASSLTSGTGGEQFF. As DNA, the CDR3 is TGTGCCAGCAGCCTCACTAGCGGGACGGGAGGTGAGCAGTTCTTC.

This sequence joins TRBV29-1 and TRBJ2-7, with 8 nucleotides matching TRBD1. The CDR3 sequence is 19 residues long. J was trimmed by 5 bases and V by 2 bases; bases with no gene match: 23. Germline V gives CDR1 SQVTM, CDR2 ANQGSEA. The CDR3 region has the DNA TGCAGCGTTGAATTCCCCCCCCCGACAGGGGCGTACGGGGGAAACGAGCAGTACTTC. This gives the protein CSVEFPPPTGAYGGNEQYF.

The table lists this clone with a count of one. The V and J genes are TRBV7-8 and TRBJ2-7; D possibly corresponds to TRBD2 (7 bases). Per germline, CDR1 SGHVS and CDR2 FQNEAQ. CDR3 length: 14 amino acids. The V end lost 5 bases, the J end lost 5 bases, and 16 bases lay between the germline ends. The CDR3 DNA reads TGTGCCAGCAGCAGAAAGGGGGGGACAAACGAGCAGTACTTC. Amino acids: CASSRKGGTNEQYF.

The chain links TRBV4-2 to TRBJ1-3; D is ambiguous. The CDR3 spans 15 residues. Germline CDR1 LGHNA, CDR2 YNFKEQ. Between the trimmed V and J ends, which lost 0 bases and 4 bases, there was a span of 10 bases. The CDR3 protein is CASSQDRKVGNTIYF. The CDR3 nucleotides are TGTGCCAGCAGCCAAGATAGAAAGGTCGGAAACACCATATATTTT.

The rearrangement links TRBV21-1 to TRBJ1-6; the table's D call, TRBD1, has no DNA check behind it. TRBV21-1 is a pseudogene locus. The CDR3 runs 18 residues. The DNA for the CDR3 is TGTGCCAGCAGCAAGGACATCCCCTGGGACAGGGATAATTCACCCCTCCACTTT. Translating it yields CASSKDIPWDRDNSPLHF.

The rearrangement uses TRBV11-2 and TRBJ2-7; perhaps TRBD2 as D (7 bases). CDR3 length: 16 amino acids. From germline, CDR1 is SGHAT and CDR2 FQNNGV. Between the trimmed V and J ends, which lost 4 bases and 3 bases, there was a span of 19 bases. CDR3 protein: CASSSTLGGASYEQYF. The CDR3 DNA is TGTGCCAGCAGCTCCACCCTGGGGGGGGCGAGCTACGAGCAGTACTTC.

The rearrangement links TRBV6-5 to TRBJ2-5; 7 nucleotides match TRBD2. Germline CDR1 and CDR2: MNHEY and SVGAGI. The V gene end was trimmed by 8 bases and the J gene end by 5 bases; junction bases not matched to a gene: 11. The length of the CDR3 is 14 residues. The CDR3 sequence: CASQHGGGPETQYF. The CDR3 nucleotides are TGTGCCAGCCAACACGGGGGAGGGCCGGAGACCCAGTACTTC.

The chain combines TRBV6-2 or TRBV6-3 with TRBJ2-7; no firm D call. With 0 bases removed from V and 7 bases from J, the gap between germline ends came to 4 bases. CDR1 is MNHEY and CDR2 is SVGEGT in the germline V gene. This CDR3 comprises 11 residues. The CDR3 coding sequence is TGTGCCAGCAGTTACTCATGGGAGCAGTACTTC. Translated: CASSYSWEQYF.